The 10 T cell receptor beta chains presented below share a single source sample, sequenced in a study of blood T cells in healthy people across ages. Then a second PCR, running about 6 to 11 cycles, was carried out with a sample-barcoded 5' primer and a J-beta primer mix. From the 5' RACE reads, TCRdb called clonotypes with MiXCR, one entry per CDR3 protein. The sample consists of about 930,000 distinct CDR3 sequences, around 29% of them appearing once. These data were also reused for a study on T cells of mothers and their children.

Sequenced input: blood. These receptors came from a woman between 40 and 55 years old in good health.

The genes are TRBV20-1 and TRBJ2-7, with D unresolved. CDR3 size: 15 residues. V lost 1 base and J 7 bases, leaving 20 bases between the germline ends. The V gene's germline CDR1 is DFQATT and CDR2 SNEGSKA (reference sequence). The CDR3 protein is CSARVGSQSASEQYF. CDR3 coding DNA: TGCAGTGCTAGAGTTGGCTCCCAGAGCGCCTCTGAGCAGTACTTC.

This sequence joins TRBV6-6 and TRBJ2-3; D might be TRBD1 or TRBD2, each matching 5 bases. Germline CDR1 reads MNHNY; CDR2 reads SVGAGI (reference sequence). V was shortened by 3 bases and J by 3 bases, with 10 bases between the two germline ends. The CDR3 covers 14 residues. CDR3 residues: CASSYLGETDTQYF. CDR3 coding DNA: TGTGCCAGCAGTTATTTGGGGGAAACAGATACGCAGTATTTT.

This chain uses TRBV5-1 with TRBJ1-2; no clear D gene. V lost 3 bases and J 3 bases, leaving 15 bases between the germline ends. Germline V CDR1 and CDR2: SGHRS, YFSETQ. The CDR3 runs 15 residues. The chain's CDR3 is CASSYSGLTDYGYTF. CDR3 sequence (DNA): TGCGCCAGCAGCTACTCCGGGTTAACAGACTATGGCTACACCTTC.

The V call is TRBV6-5, the J call TRBJ1-5; D is perhaps TRBD1 (5 bases). Germline V gene data show CDR1 as MNHEY and CDR2 as SVGAGI. Trimming cost V 10 bases and J 5 bases, with 15 bases left between them. The CDR3 extends over 13 amino acids. CDR3 bases: TGTGCCACCAAAGGCGGGGCTCATCAGCCCCAGCATTTT. Protein: CATKGGAHQPQHF.

The chain uses TRBV12-3 or TRBV12-4 and TRBJ2-7; 7 nucleotides align to TRBD1. The CDR3 extends over 13 amino acids. The J segment lost 9 bases and the V segment lost 5 bases, leaving 10 bases of the junction unmatched. The CDR3 here is CASSPGQALGQYF. The CDR3, as DNA: TGTGCCAGCAGTCCCGGACAGGCTTTGGGGCAGTACTTC.

This clonotype was seen ten or more times. The chain carries TRBV5-1 and TRBJ2-7, with 14 bases matching TRBD2. CDR1 SGHRS and CDR2 YFSETQ come from the germline V gene. This CDR3 is built from 16 residues. J lost 2 bases, V lost 4 bases, and 5 bases had no gene match. CDR3 DNA sequence: TGCGCCAGCAGCCCGGGACTAGCGGGGGAGCCCTACGAGCAGTACTTC. It specifies CASSPGLAGEPYEQYF. The full variable domain, rest sourced from reference TRBV5-1 and TRBJ2-7, is KAGVTQTPRYLIKTRGQQVTLSCSPISGHRSVSWYQQTPGQGLQFLFEYFSETQRNKGNFPGRFSGRQFSNSRSEMNVSTLELGDSALYLCASSPGLAGEPYEQYFGPGTRLTVT.

The chain joins TRBV9 to TRBJ2-1, with 8 positions matching TRBD2. The V and J ends lost 4 bases and 0 bases, in that order; junction bases with no gene match: 9. CDR1 and CDR2 (germline): SGDLS, YYNGEE. The CDR3 loop spans 17 amino acids. The CDR3 protein is CASSLLGGGSSYNEQFF. The CDR3 coding sequence is TGTGCCAGCAGCCTCCTCGGGGGGGGAAGCTCCTACAATGAGCAGTTCTTC.

This clonotype appeared once. One end of the junction is discordant with germline, which a read error may explain. V gene TRBV18 combines with J gene TRBJ2-6, with D possibly matching TRBD2 (7 bases). Germline CDR1 KGHSH, CDR2 LQKENI. CDR3 length: 18 residues. The CDR3 bases are TGTGCCAGCTCACCGACGGGGGGACAACTCTTCGGGGCCAACGTCCTGGCTTTC. This codes for CASSPTGGQLFGANVLAF.

CDR3 sequence: CASSPGENNQPQHF. CDR3 in DNA: TGCGCCAGCAGCCCGGGAGAAAACAATCAGCCCCAGCATTTT. The chain combines TRBV5-1 with TRBJ1-5; D call uncertain. V was shortened by 4 bases and J by 3 bases, with 11 bases between the two germline ends. Germline V gene lookup returns CDR1 SGHRS and CDR2 YFSETQ. The CDR3 consists of 14 residues.

The rearrangement joins TRBV18 to TRBJ2-7; 8 nucleotides align to TRBD1. V was clipped by 1 base and J by 6 bases; unmatched bases: 8. Germline V CDR1 and CDR2: KGHSH, LQKENI. This CDR3 spans 15 amino acids. CDR3 amino acids: CASSPQTGETGEQYF. CDR3 DNA: TGTGCCAGCTCACCACAGACAGGGGAAACGGGCGAGCAGTACTTC.